This T cell receptor beta chain is from a study of cytomegalovirus exposure and HLA in healthy donors. Study information: Caucasian-associated ancestry cluster membership applied to less than 85% of around 400 genotyped donors. Broader study findings: Most subjects had HLA-A and HLA-B alleles reportedly predicted accurately by TCR beta sequences. Later analysis associated a missense DCLRE1C variant with TCR beta V- and J-gene trimming.

CDR1 LGHNA and CDR2 YSLEER come from the germline V gene. This CDR3 region has 18 residues. V gave up 0 bases and J gave up 3 bases, with 15 bases separating them. About this clone itself: Its antigen is as yet unknown.

PCR amplification relied on 60 Vbeta primers (plus 13 Jbeta primers). Some clones are missing from TCRdb's copy, which holds only in-frame ones; the method was immunoSEQ multiplex PCR. The sample holds around 180,000 clones, approximately 80% seen once. This cohort consisted of healthy bone marrow donors. The sequence was obtained from a woman in her forties or fifties in good health and CMV-seronegative. The chain links TRBV4-3 to TRBJ2-6; D may be TRBD2 (6 bases). The sequencing input was PBMCs. As DNA, the CDR3 is TGCGCCAGCAGCCAAGAGTTGGGTGTGCGGGATGGGGCCAACGTCCTGACTTTC. Its translation is CASSQELGVRDGANVLTF.